The 20 T cell receptor beta chains presented below share a single source sample, sequenced in a study of T cells in Graves' hyperthyroidism and ophthalmopathy. RNA transcripts gave rise to amplified TCR beta CDR3 regions. Primed by the HTBI set, a first-round RT-PCR was run on the TCR CDR3. A single record per CDR3 protein comes from TCRdb applying MiXCR to the multiplex PCR reads. The sample includes roughly 420,000 distinct CDR3 sequences, around 13% of them seen just once. Sequencing was carried out using blood. The receptor source for this set is a woman aged 18-29 years with Graves' hyperthyroidism.

This chain joins TRBV7-9 and TRBJ1-4; a weak D match, TRBD1 (6 bases). Looked up from germline, CDR1 is SEHNR and CDR2 is FQNEAQ (reference sequence). The CDR3 runs 14 residues. With 3 bases removed from V and 3 bases from J, the gap between germline ends came to 8 bases. CDR3 nucleotide sequence: TGTGCCAGCAGCTTGGGGGCTTCTAATGAAAAACTGTTTTTT. Its protein product is CASSLGASNEKLFF.

This chain joins TRBV27 and TRBJ2-7; 12 bases line up with TRBD2. From germline, CDR1 is MNHEY and CDR2 SMNVEV (reference sequence). This CDR3 is 16 amino acids long. J gave up 2 bases and V 6 bases, and 8 bases lay outside the gene matches. CDR3 nucleotides: TGTGCCAGCAGACGACTAGCGGGAGAGATAACCTACGAGCAGTACTTC. It encodes CASRRLAGEITYEQYF.

This clonotype was recorded at least ten times. This sequence joins TRBV27 and TRBJ2-1, with TRBD2 matching 14 bases. V lost 4 bases, J lost 8 bases, and 7 bases stayed unmatched. The CDR3 is 16 residues long. Germline CDR1 reads MNHEY; CDR2 reads SMNVEV (reference sequence). Here the CDR3 reads CASSSRGTSGSYEQFF. Here the CDR3 DNA reads TGTGCCAGCAGTTCCCGGGGGACTAGCGGGAGCTATGAGCAGTTCTTC.

This clonotype has a handful of counts. The chain combines TRBV28 with TRBJ1-5; 7 bases are a match to TRBD1. Germline V gives CDR1 MDHEN, CDR2 SYDVKM. J was trimmed by 4 bases and V by 3 bases; bases with no gene match: 21. The CDR3 is made up of 20 amino acids. CDR3 coding DNA: TGTGCCAGCAGTTTTTTCGGCTTCCAACGACGACAGGGTAATAATCAGCCCCAGCATTTT. This encodes CASSFFGFQRRQGNNQPQHF.

This clonotype was observed many times. This chain joins TRBV20-1 and TRBJ2-1, with D possibly matching TRBD2 (6 bases). V was shortened by 0 bases and J by 9 bases, with 9 bases between the two germline ends. Germline-derived CDR1 and CDR2 are DFQATT and SNEGSKA (reference sequence). The CDR3 runs to 12 residues. The CDR3 region has the DNA TGCAGTGCTAGAGAGGCGGGGACTGAGCAGTTCTTC. It translates to CSAREAGTEQFF.

In its sample, this clonotype was seen many times. This chain connects TRBV11-2 to TRBJ2-7, with D uncertain. From germline, CDR1 is SGHAT and CDR2 FQNNGV. Trimming took 1 base from V and 3 from J, leaving 7 bases between them. This CDR3 region has 13 residues. The CDR3 DNA reads TGTGCCAGCAGCTTAGGGCTACACTACGAGCAGTACTTC. Translated, it gives CASSLGLHYEQYF.

This clonotype was found a few times. The chain uses TRBV20-1 and TRBJ1-1, with D unclear. The CDR3 totals 12 residues. V was pared by 6 bases and J by 1 base, with 9 bases between. CDR1 is DFQATT, CDR2 SNEGSKA, per germline (reference sequence). The CDR3 loop reads CSALGENTEAFF. CDR3 bases: TGCAGTGCACTCGGAGAGAACACTGAAGCTTTCTTT.

This chain links TRBV10-3 with TRBJ2-2, with D maybe TRBD2 (6 bases). From germline, CDR1 is ENHRY and CDR2 SYGVKD. CDR3 length: 12 amino acids. The V gene lost 6 bases and the J gene lost 8 bases, with 10 bases spanning the gap. CDR3 sequence reads: CAISPGVGELFF. The CDR3 DNA reads TGTGCCATCAGCCCGGGAGTAGGGGAGCTGTTTTTT.

This clonotype was counted many times. The CDR3 protein is CASSLVVSEQYF. The CDR3 nucleotides are TGTGCCAGCAGCTTAGTAGTTAGCGAGCAGTACTTC. The chain carries TRBV11-2 and TRBJ2-7; D gene uncertain. CDR3 length: 12 amino acids. From germline, CDR1 is SGHAT and CDR2 FQNNGV. Trimming pared 1 base from V and 6 bases from J, leaving 7 bases between.

Turning to this clonotype: A much larger clonotype is one base distant, so this may be a read error. The V gene is TRBV7-3, the J gene TRBJ2-5, with 10 bases fitting TRBD1. The CDR3 length is 14 residues. Germline V CDR1 and CDR2: SGHTA, FQGTGA. V trimming: 5 bases; J trimming: 3 bases; junction bases outside the gene matches: 3. The CDR3 DNA reads TGTGCCAGCAGCCCGGGACAGGGGAAAGAGACCCAGTACTTC. This translates into CASSPGQGKETQYF.

This clonotype occurred many times. This chain joins TRBV6-1 and TRBJ2-7; 9 bases align to TRBD2. The CDR3 consists of 15 residues. The V gene's germline CDR1 is MNHNS and CDR2 SASEGT. V lost 1 base, J lost 1 base, and 2 bases stayed unmatched. In DNA form, the CDR3 reads TGTGCCAGCAGTGAAGGACTAGCGGAATCCTACGAGCAGTACTTC. Amino acid sequence: CASSEGLAESYEQYF.

This clonotype has only a few counts. The chain carries TRBV3-2 and TRBJ2-6; the DNA was not used to check the table's D call, TRBD2. TRBV3-2 is a listed pseudogene. This CDR3 contains 19 residues. The CDR3 region is CASSQDGLAGPSGANVLTF. In DNA form, the CDR3 reads TGTGCCAGCAGCCAAGATGGACTAGCGGGACCCTCTGGGGCCAACGTCCTGACTTTC.

This clonotype was counted only a few times. This chain uses TRBV28 with TRBJ2-3; D is possibly TRBD2 (7 bases). This CDR3 has 15 amino acids. V gave up 6 bases and J gave up 6 bases, with 19 bases separating them. The V gene's germline CDR1 is MDHEN and CDR2 SYDVKM. The CDR3 loop reads CASREGGRGGDTQYF. CDR3 DNA: TGTGCCAGCAGAGAAGGGGGGAGGGGGGGGGATACGCAGTATTTT.

This clonotype was picked up many times. The chain employs TRBV6-1 and TRBJ1-2, with 7 bases lining up with TRBD1. Trimming cost V 6 bases and J 8 bases; bases outside gene matches: 15. Germline CDR1 reads MNHNS; CDR2 reads SASEGT. The CDR3 sequence is 15 residues long. The CDR3, as DNA: TGTGCCAGCAGCCCGGGGGACAGTCCCCAGATGGGCTACACCTTC. It is translated as CASSPGDSPQMGYTF.

This clonotype was counted only a few times. V and J are TRBV6-2 or TRBV6-3 and TRBJ1-1, with D maybe TRBD1 (5 bases). CDR1 and CDR2 from the germline V gene are MNHEY and SVGEGT. Trimming cost V 8 bases and J 7 bases, with 17 bases left between them. This CDR3 spans 13 amino acids. The CDR3 loop reads CASVLGVGLEAFF. Here the CDR3 DNA reads TGTGCCAGCGTATTGGGGGTGGGGCTTGAAGCTTTCTTT.

This clonotype was seen many times. This chain's CDR3 is CASSSGGQDGTEAFF. CDR3 DNA sequence: TGTGCCAGCAGCTCTGGAGGGCAGGACGGAACTGAAGCTTTCTTT. The chain links TRBV28 to TRBJ1-1; unclear D gene. The V end was cut by 6 bases, the J end by 5 bases, with 19 bases between. This CDR3 comprises 15 residues. CDR1 is MDHEN and CDR2 is SYDVKM in the germline V gene.

This chain links TRBV5-1 with TRBJ2-1, with D unclear. The ends were cut back, 2 bases at V and 4 bases at J, with 10 bases in the middle. The CDR3 is made up of 14 amino acids. Looked up from germline, CDR1 is SGHRS and CDR2 is YFSETQ. For the CDR3, the DNA is TGCGCCAGCAGCTTAAGCCGACCTTACAATGAGCAGTTCTTC. Translating it yields CASSLSRPYNEQFF.

This chain connects TRBV5-1 to TRBJ2-7; 10 nucleotides match TRBD2. Germline loops: CDR1 SGHRS, CDR2 YFSETQ. The CDR3 extends over 15 amino acids. V dropped 0 bases and J dropped 5; count of bases not matched to a gene: 5. The CDR3 region is CASSLALTSGNEQYF. Written as DNA, the CDR3 is TGCGCCAGCAGCTTGGCCTTAACTAGCGGGAACGAGCAGTACTTC.

This clonotype was recorded a few times. The gene calls are TRBV7-2 and TRBJ2-1, with a possible D match to TRBD1 (5 bases). This CDR3 spans 15 amino acids. In germline, CDR1 is SGHTA, CDR2 FQGNSA. With 2 bases removed from V and 0 bases from J, the gap between germline ends came to 8 bases. This CDR3 is CASSLTQGSYNEQFF. The CDR3 nucleotides are TGTGCCAGCAGCTTAACCCAGGGCTCCTACAATGAGCAGTTCTTC.

This clonotype was recorded a few times. This chain uses TRBV20-1 with TRBJ2-2, with 11 bases aligning to TRBD2. The V gene end was trimmed by 6 bases and the J gene end by 0 bases; junction bases not matched to a gene: 3. This CDR3 has 15 residues. Germline CDR1 is DFQATT and CDR2 is SNEGSKA (reference sequence). The CDR3 sequence: CSAGTSGSNTGELFF. CDR3 nucleotide sequence: TGCAGTGCAGGGACTAGCGGATCGAACACCGGGGAGCTGTTTTTT.